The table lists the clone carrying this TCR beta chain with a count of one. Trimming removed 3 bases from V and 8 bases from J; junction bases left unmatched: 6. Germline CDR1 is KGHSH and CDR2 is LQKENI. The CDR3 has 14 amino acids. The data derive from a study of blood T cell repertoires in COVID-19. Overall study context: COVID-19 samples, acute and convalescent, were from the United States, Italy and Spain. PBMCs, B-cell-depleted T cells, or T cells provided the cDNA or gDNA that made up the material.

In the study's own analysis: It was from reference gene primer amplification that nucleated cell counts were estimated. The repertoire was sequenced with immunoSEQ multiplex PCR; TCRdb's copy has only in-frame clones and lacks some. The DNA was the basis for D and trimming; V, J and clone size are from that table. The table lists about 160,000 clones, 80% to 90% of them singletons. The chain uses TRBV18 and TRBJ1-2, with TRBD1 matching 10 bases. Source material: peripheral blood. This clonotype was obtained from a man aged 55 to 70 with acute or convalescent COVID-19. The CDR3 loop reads CASSPDRGLKGYTF. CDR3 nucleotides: TGTGCCAGCTCACCCGACAGGGGGCTAAAGGGCTACACCTTC.